This TCR beta chain was sequenced during a study of glioma-infiltrating T cells after dendritic cell vaccination. V lost 1 base and J 5 bases, leaving 11 bases between the germline ends. Germline CDR1 LGHNA, CDR2 YNFKEQ. The CDR3 extends over 15 amino acids. This clone has just one count. Indicated time point: after dendritic cell vaccination, including at tumor progression/relapse. Amplification used 60 V beta primers and 13 J beta primers. Here immunoSEQ multiplex PCR was the method, and the copy in TCRdb shows in-frame clones only, minus some. The repertoire includes approximately 50,000 clones, 70% to 90% of them detected once, and roughly 5.6% sits in the top ten.

The sequence derives from a human donor with glioblastoma. The chain couples TRBV4-2 to TRBJ2-2; a weak D match, TRBD1 (5 bases). This material consisted of blood, taken after dendritic cell vaccination. The CDR3 DNA reads TGTGCCAGCAGCCAAGTGACAGACCTTACCGGGGAGCTGTTTTTT. It encodes CASSQVTDLTGELFF.